Listed here is a single TCR beta chain. Here immunoSEQ multiplex PCR was the method, and the copy in TCRdb shows in-frame clones only, minus some. This table holds 250,000 to 300,000 clones, about 88% found once. These data belong to a study of blood T cell repertoires in COVID-19. With V trimmed by 4 bases and J by 3 bases, 10 bases remained unmatched. The CDR3 runs to 17 residues. Germline CDR1 reads SGHNT; CDR2 reads YYREEE (reference sequence). The receptor comes from a man aged 18 to 30 with active or convalescent COVID-19. The sequenced sample was peripheral blood. The rearrangement links TRBV5-4 to TRBJ2-3; 11 bases align to TRBD2. The CDR3 protein is CASSTPGLAVVTDTQYF. The CDR3 nucleotides read TGTGCCAGCAGCACCCCGGGACTAGCGGTTGTGACAGATACGCAGTATTTT.